The clone carrying this T cell receptor (beta chain) showed up just a few times. Its antigen remains unknown. The sample originates from a study of cytomegalovirus exposure and HLA in healthy donors. This PCR relied on a set of 60 Vbeta primers and 13 Jbeta primers. Produced via immunoSEQ multiplex PCR; TCRdb's table is partial and in-frame only. The data contain about 82,000 clones, around 73% of them singletons. Findings of the study overall: An analysis done earlier found most TCR beta V segments productive about 87% or about 30% of the time. Reports indicated that the classifier achieved high specificity and sensitivity in diagnosing cytomegalovirus status. Across HLA loci, a later analysis found differing TCR association rates, with DRB1 most and HLA-C fewest. An analysis was carried out at a later point. It showed that HLA-associated TCR beta chains were more clonally expanded than equally common non-associated chains.

Germline V lookup: CDR1 SGHTS, CDR2 YDEGEE. V lost 1 base to trimming and J lost 7 bases, with 5 bases between them. The CDR3 has 11 amino acids. The source material was PBMCs. This receptor was obtained from a man in his fifties in good health and CMV-seronegative. V gene TRBV5-8 combines with J gene TRBJ1-1; D gene ambiguous. The CDR3 protein is CASSLSYEAFF. In DNA form, the CDR3 reads TGTGCCAGCAGCTTGTCCTATGAAGCTTTCTTT.